This paragraph reports one T cell receptor beta chain. Time point indicated: blood 4 weeks post-SBRT, at nephrectomy. Treatment here: 15 Gy SBRT to primary tumor, nephrectomy 4 weeks later. Clear cell pathology was present in this patient's renal cell carcinoma. In germline, CDR1 is MNHEY, CDR2 SVGAGI. Trimming stripped 5 bases from V and 7 bases from J, with 8 bases between. CDR3 length: 12 residues. The data stem from a study of radiation and T cells in renal cell carcinoma. The data were produced by immunoSEQ multiplex PCR, yet TCRdb's version contains in-frame clones alone and is incomplete. This table has just under 150,000 clones, 75% to 90% appearing once.

This TCR was sampled from a woman aged 50 to 60 with renal cell carcinoma. Sequenced material: blood, taken from a patient whose treatment included radiotherapy and nephrectomy. This rearrangement joins TRBV6-5 to TRBJ2-2; no clear D gene. CDR3 DNA: TGTGCCAGCAGTCCCCGTGACGGGGAGCTGTTTTTT. This encodes CASSPRDGELFF.